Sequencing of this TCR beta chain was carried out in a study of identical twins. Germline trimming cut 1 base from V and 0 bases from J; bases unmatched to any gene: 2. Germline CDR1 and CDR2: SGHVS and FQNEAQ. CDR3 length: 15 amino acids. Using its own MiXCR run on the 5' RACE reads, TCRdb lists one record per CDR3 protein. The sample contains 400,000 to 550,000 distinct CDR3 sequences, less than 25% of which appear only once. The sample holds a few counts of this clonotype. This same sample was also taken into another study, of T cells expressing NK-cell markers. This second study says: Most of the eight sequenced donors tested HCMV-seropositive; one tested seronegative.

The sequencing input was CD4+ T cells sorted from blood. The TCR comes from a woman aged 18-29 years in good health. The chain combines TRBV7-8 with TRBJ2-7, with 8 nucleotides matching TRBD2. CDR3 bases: TGTGCCAGCAGCTTAGGTAGCGGGACCTCCTACGAGCAGTACTTC. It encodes CASSLGSGTSYEQYF.